This T cell receptor beta chain is drawn from a study of vaccination and CD4 T cells after COVID-19. About the study: The convalescents comprised six males and four females, two of them Hispanic. Each person enrolled got two BNT162b2 or mRNA-1273 vaccine doses.

There are a few counts of this clonotype. Its antigen is currently unknown. Specified treatment: approximately 9-day PBMC culture with coronavirus spike peptide pools or control peptides (ViraFEST assay). ViraFEST used peptide pools to expand antigen-specific T cells and subsequently sequenced their TCRs. Once obtained from cultured CD4+ T cells, the DNA was sequenced using the Oncomine TCR Beta short-read assay. TCRdb redid the calling of the PCR reads with MiXCR, one entry per CDR3 protein. The sample has roughly 5,000 distinct CDR3 sequences; around 44% are singletons. Germline V gives CDR1 SGHNT, CDR2 YENEEA. V was trimmed by 4 bases and J by 1 base, leaving 10 bases between them. The CDR3 spans 14 residues.

The sequenced material came from CD4+ T cells from blood, cultured in vitro. This clonotype was obtained from a human donor who had recovered from COVID-19. This chain connects TRBV11-3 to TRBJ2-5; tentatively, D is TRBD1 (6 bases). CDR3: CASSWDISQETQYF. CDR3 nucleotide sequence: TGTGCCAGCAGCTGGGACATCTCCCAAGAGACCCAGTACTTC. The full variable domain, its missing parts supplied by reference TRBV11-3 and TRBJ2-5, is EAGVVQSPRYKIIEKKQPVAFWCNPISGHNTLYWYLQNLGQGPELLIRYENEEAVDDSQLPKDRFSAERLKGVDSTLKIQPAELGDSAVYLCASSWDISQETQYFGPGTRLLVL.